These 5 T cell receptor beta chains share one sample of origin, sequenced in a study of T cells expressing NK-cell markers. TCRdb reanalyzed the 5' RACE reads, giving one entry per CDR3 protein sequence and no DNA. The sample has roughly 390,000 distinct CDR3 sequences. Sequences were obtained from blood T cells: a sorted CD56 or NKG2C T cell subset, CD4+ or CD8+ T cells, or bulk PBMC T cells (not recorded which). The receptors stem from a woman aged 45-65 years in good health.

V usage is TRBV5-1 and J usage is TRBJ2-2; TCRdb's D call, TRBD1, is unchecked because there is no DNA. The CDR3 is made up of 15 amino acids. The germline gives CDR1 SGHRS, CDR2 YFSETQ. CDR3 amino acids: CASSPGERSSGELFF.

The genes are TRBV2 and TRBJ2-1; no DNA is available, so the TRBD1 call from TCRdb remains unchecked. This CDR3 spans 13 amino acids. Germline V gives CDR1 SNHLY, CDR2 FYNNEI. The CDR3 is CASRDRGGLIQFF.

The chain combines TRBV24-1 with TRBJ2-2; TCRdb gives TRBD2 as the D gene, but with no DNA this cannot be confirmed. The CDR3 consists of 18 residues. Germline CDR1 reads KGHDR; CDR2 reads SFDVKD. CDR3 sequence: CATSEGTSAIANTGELFF.

This rearrangement joins TRBV18 to TRBJ1-1; with no DNA, the TCRdb D assignment of TRBD1 cannot be verified. Germline values: CDR1 KGHSH, CDR2 LQKENI. This CDR3 region has 14 residues. The CDR3 here is CASSPQTANTEAFF.

This chain links TRBV25-1 with TRBJ2-3; absent DNA, TCRdb's TRBD2 call cannot be checked. CDR1 MGHDK and CDR2 SYGVNS come from the germline V gene. The CDR3 covers 15 residues. CDR3 sequence reads: CASRLAGSLGDTQYF.